The rows below give T cell receptor beta chains drawn from one sample of a study of lymphopenia after photon versus proton radiotherapy. Only in-frame clones appear in the TCRdb table, and some are missing; sequencing was by immunoSEQ multiplex PCR. The sample holds 150,000 to 200,000 clones, roughly nine tenths seen once. The material was peripheral blood, obtained from a patient treated with photon-based radiotherapy. The receptor set was obtained from a man aged 50-60 years with gastric cancer. CDR3s include the opening cysteine and the closing phenylalanine or tryptophan. D genes are given only for firm matches. Clone size is not always given. Where it is, it says once, few, many or a class for expanded clones.

j_call v_call d_call clone_size cdr3_nt cdr3_aa
TRBJ1-1 TRBV29-1 - - TGCAGCGTTCAGGGACCGGGAATGAACACTGAAGCTTTCTTT CSVQGPGMNTEAFF
TRBJ2-1 TRBV4-1 - - TGCGCCAGCAGCCGGGATACGGATTACAATGAGCAGTTCTTC CASSRDTDYNEQFF
TRBJ2-3 TRBV11-3 - - TGTGCCAGCAGCTTAGGGACTCCCTTCACGTCGGATACGCAGTATTTT CASSLGTPFTSDTQYF
TRBJ2-3 TRBV6-6 TRBD2 - TGTGCCAGCAGTTACTCCCGGGAGGTTGGCACAGATACGCAGTATTTT CASSYSREVGTDTQYF
TRBJ2-1 TRBV5-4 TRBD2 - TGTGCCAGCAGCTCCGGGACTAGCGGGAGGGCCGAGGGATATGAGCAGTTCTTC CASSSGTSGRAEGYEQFF
TRBJ2-7 TRBV28 TRBD2 - TGTGCCAGCAGGGATGCGGGGGGGGGAGCCTACGAGCAGTACTTC CASRDAGGGAYEQYF
TRBJ2-1 TRBV7-2 - - TGTGCCAGCAGCTTCGGATCGGGCGGCTACAATGAGCAGTTCTTC CASSFGSGGYNEQFF
TRBJ1-2 TRBV6-5 - once TGTGCCAGCAGTTACCCCTTAGGTGGCTACACCTTC CASSYPLGGYTF
TRBJ2-3 TRBV7-2 - few TGTGCCAGCAGCGGGGGGGCGAGCACAGATACGCAGTATTTT CASSGGASTDTQYF
TRBJ2-7 TRBV9 TRBD1 - TGTGCCAGCAGCGTAAGAGACAGGGGTATATACGAGCAGTACTTC CASSVRDRGIYEQYF
TRBJ1-5 TRBV28 TRBD1 few TGTGCCAGCAGCCCACCGGACAGGGTTCGAACTCGTCAGCCCCAGCATTTT CASSPPDRVRTRQPQHF
TRBJ1-3 TRBV10-2 TRBD1 - TGCGCCAGCAGTCTACAGGGGGGCGCTGGAAACACCATATATTTT CASSLQGGAGNTIYF
TRBJ2-1 TRBV11-2 - - TGTGCCAGCAGCCTATTCAGGAGCCTCACGGGCAATGAGCAGTTCTTC CASSLFRSLTGNEQFF
TRBJ2-7 TRBV5-4 TRBD2 few TGTGCCAGCAGCTTGGGACTAGCGGGGTTTTACGAGCAGTACTTC CASSLGLAGFYEQYF
TRBJ1-1 TRBV7-9 TRBD1 once TGTGCCAGCAGCTTGACAGGGGTTAAGAACACTGAAGCTTTCTTT CASSLTGVKNTEAFF
TRBJ1-2 TRBV6-1 TRBD1 - TGTGCCAATTCCGTGGGACAGGGTCACTATGGCTACACCTTC CANSVGQGHYGYTF
TRBJ1-2 TRBV6-1 TRBD1 - TGTGCCAGCAGTGAAAAGGGGGCCTTCCCGGTGGGCTACACCTTC CASSEKGAFPVGYTF
TRBJ1-5 TRBV21-1 - - TGTGCCAGCAGCCCCCGGGACAGGGTGGGACAGCCCCAGCATTTT CASSPRDRVGQPQHF
TRBJ1-1 TRBV4-1 TRBD1 - TGCGCCAGCCGCTGGACAGGTAACCCTGAAGCTTTCTTT CASRWTGNPEAFF
TRBJ2-5 TRBV5-1 - - TGCGCCAGCAGCTTGGTCCAGACTCGGAGAGAGACCCAGTACTTC CASSLVQTRRETQYF
TRBJ1-2 TRBV2 TRBD1 - TGTGCCAGCAGTGTCACAGGGGGAAACTATGGCTACACCTTC CASSVTGGNYGYTF
TRBJ1-1 TRBV28 - - TGTGCCAGCAGAGTGAGGAACACTGAAGCTTTCTTT CASRVRNTEAFF
TRBJ1-1 TRBV5-1 TRBD1 once TGCGCCAGCAGGCTCGACCTAGGGGGCGCGAGGACTGAAGCTTTCTTT CASRLDLGGARTEAFF
TRBJ2-3 TRBV11-2 - - TGTGCCAGCAGCTCCAGCGTGGCGCAGTATTTT CASSSSVAQYF
TRBJ2-2 TRBV5-8 - few TGTGCCAGCAGCTTGGGGACAGCAGACACCGGGGAGCTGTTTTTT CASSLGTADTGELFF
TRBJ1-2 TRBV19 - - TGTGCCAGTCTACAGGACCAACTCTATGGCTACACCTTC CASLQDQLYGYTF
TRBJ2-3 TRBV9 - - TGTGCCAGCAGCGTGGGTGATACGCAGTATTTT CASSVGDTQYF
TRBJ1-3 TRBV30 - few TGTGCCTGGAGTACGGACGGAAACACCATATATTTT CAWSTDGNTIYF
TRBJ2-1 TRBV7-6 TRBD1 - TGTGCCAGCAGCTTAGACAGGGGTTCCTACAATGAGCAGTTCTTC CASSLDRGSYNEQFF